The present TCR beta chain was sequenced within a study of blood T cell repertoires in COVID-19. Study-level information: Samples of COVID-19 (acute and convalescent) were obtained from the United States, Italy and Spain. Sources were T cells, B-cell-depleted T cells, or PBMCs; the material itself was cDNA or gDNA.

As processed by the authors: Nucleated cell number was recorded as an estimate derived from reference gene primer amplification. Generated by immunoSEQ multiplex PCR, the TCRdb table keeps only in-frame clones and is missing some. V and J calls plus clone size are reproduced from that table; the DNA served to infer D and trimming. Among approximately 190,000 clones listed, 82% were seen once. Enrolled during active infection, Seattle patients were then followed longitudinally. CDR3 size: 15 residues. The V gene lost 0 bases and the J gene lost 5 bases, with 12 bases spanning the gap. In germline, CDR1 is SGHAT, CDR2 FQDESV (reference sequence).

The origin of this receptor is a woman aged 55-75 years with COVID-19, enrolled during active disease. The chain is built from TRBV11-1 and TRBJ2-3, with D perhaps TRBD1 (6 bases). The material sequenced was peripheral blood. The CDR3 nucleotides are TGTGCCAGCAGCTTAGCACCAGGGGTTGGAGATACGCAGTATTTT. Its translation: CASSLAPGVGDTQYF.